There are a few counts of the clone carrying this TCR beta chain. The data originate from a study of cytomegalovirus exposure and HLA in healthy donors. The PCR contained 60 Vbeta and 13 Jbeta primers. Using immunoSEQ multiplex PCR, the repertoire was profiled, and TCRdb retains in-frame clones only, with some absent. Of over 250,000 clones listed, 70% to 90% were seen once; the top ten hold roughly 4%. The origin of this receptor is a man in his forties in good health and CMV-seropositive. Source material: PBMCs.

CDR3 region: CSVTRDSSGDTQYF. The CDR3 DNA sequence: TGCAGCGTTACCCGGGACAGCTCCGGAGATACGCAGTATTTT. The chain employs TRBV29-1 and TRBJ2-3, with 7 bases aligning to TRBD1. Unmatched junction bases numbered 10, after V lost 5 bases and J lost 5 bases. There are 14 residues in the CDR3. The germline gives CDR1 SQVTM, CDR2 ANQGSEA.